This record looks at one T cell receptor beta chain sequence and its context. Its antigen remains unknown. The sample comes from a study of identifying expanded T cells in peripheral blood. The germline V gene has CDR1 LGHNA and CDR2 YNFKEQ. CDR3 length equals 12 residues. Trimming took off 1 base at V and 4 bases at J, with 3 bases between the two ends. Collection occurred without any documented infections or immune events in donors. Notes on the study in general: Differentially abundant clones: about 1.1 between replicates, 16.4 at around 2 weeks, approximately 18 at four. Across healthy donors, higher total template counts meant significantly greater roughly 2-week count variance.

Only in-frame clones appear in the TCRdb table, and some are missing; sequencing was by immunoSEQ multiplex PCR. The repertoire holds roughly 100,000 clones, with around 89% as singletons. The rearrangement uses TRBV4-2 and TRBJ2-3; D remains unclear. The sequence was obtained from a person between 18 and 69 years old in good health. The source material was blood. In DNA, the CDR3 is TGTGCCAGCAGCCAAGGTCCAGATACGCAGTATTTT. Amino acids: CASSQGPDTQYF.